This T cell receptor (beta chain) is drawn from a study of T cell responses to AZD1222 COVID-19 vaccine. Study results and limitations: Spike-specific TCR breadth and depth were elevated following two AZD1222 doses. Baseline antibody screening turned up just a handful of seropositive AZD1222 recipients. There were repertoire samples only from the period after the peak T cell response. Variant regions that are unmutated are reportedly the target of nearly half of spike-specific TCRs.

With respect to this clone: Its specificity is unknown.

The data were produced by immunoSEQ multiplex PCR, yet TCRdb's version contains in-frame clones alone and is incomplete. The sample lists about 130,000 clones, 80% to 90% occurring once. Germline V CDR1 and CDR2: SEHNR, FQNEAQ (reference sequence). V was clipped by 5 bases and J by 6 bases, with 14 bases between them. The CDR3 totals 13 residues. This sequence joins TRBV7-9 and TRBJ2-7; D gene unclear. The sequencing here drew on peripheral blood, taken on day 0 of AZD1222 vaccination. This clonotype was obtained from an adult in good health. The CDR3 bases are TGTGCCAGCAGCGCCCGGAACCCTAGCGAGCAGTACTTC. This translates into CASSARNPSEQYF.